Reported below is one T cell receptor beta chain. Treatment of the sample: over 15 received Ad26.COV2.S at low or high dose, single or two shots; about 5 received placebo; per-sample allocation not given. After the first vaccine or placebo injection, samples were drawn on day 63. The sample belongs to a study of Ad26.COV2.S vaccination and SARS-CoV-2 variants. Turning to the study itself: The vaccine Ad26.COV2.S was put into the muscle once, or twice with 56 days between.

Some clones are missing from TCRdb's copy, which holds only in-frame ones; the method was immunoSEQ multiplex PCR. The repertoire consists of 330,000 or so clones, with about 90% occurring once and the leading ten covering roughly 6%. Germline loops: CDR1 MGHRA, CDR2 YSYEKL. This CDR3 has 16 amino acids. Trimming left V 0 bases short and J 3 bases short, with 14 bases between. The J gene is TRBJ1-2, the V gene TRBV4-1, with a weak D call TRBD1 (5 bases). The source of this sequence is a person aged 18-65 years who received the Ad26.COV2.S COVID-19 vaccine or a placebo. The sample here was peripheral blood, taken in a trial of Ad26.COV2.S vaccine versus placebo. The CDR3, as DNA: TGCGCCAGCAGCCAAGACCCCGGCAGGGAGGACTATGGCTACACCTTC. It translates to CASSQDPGREDYGYTF.